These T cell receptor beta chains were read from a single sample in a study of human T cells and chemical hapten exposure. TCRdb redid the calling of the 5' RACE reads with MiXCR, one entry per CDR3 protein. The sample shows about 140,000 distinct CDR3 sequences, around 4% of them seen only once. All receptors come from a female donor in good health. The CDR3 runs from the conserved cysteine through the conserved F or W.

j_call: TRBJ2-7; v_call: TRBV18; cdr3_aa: CASSPPSLYEQYF
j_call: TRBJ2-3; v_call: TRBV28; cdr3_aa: CASSVDRGPTDTQYF
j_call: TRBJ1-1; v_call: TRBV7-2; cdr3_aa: CASSLVFAGMNTEAFF
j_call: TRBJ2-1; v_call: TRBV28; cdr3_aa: CASSFANEQFF
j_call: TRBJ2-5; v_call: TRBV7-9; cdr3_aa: CASSSSEDRGETQYF
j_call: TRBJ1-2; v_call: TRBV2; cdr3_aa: CASSTGQGDLRYGYTF
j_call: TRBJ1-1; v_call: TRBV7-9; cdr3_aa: CASSLLGQGARGTEAFF
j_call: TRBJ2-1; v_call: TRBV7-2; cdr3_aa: CASSLIGAGGYNEQFF
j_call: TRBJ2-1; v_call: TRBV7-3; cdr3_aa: CASSLSSGARYNEQFF
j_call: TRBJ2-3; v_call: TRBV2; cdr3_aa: CASSAGGTDTQYF
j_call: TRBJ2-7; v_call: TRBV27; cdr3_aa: CASSPQSAYEQYF
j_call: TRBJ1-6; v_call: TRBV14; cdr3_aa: CASSQGWGSYNSPLHF
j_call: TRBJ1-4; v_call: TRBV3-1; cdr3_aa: CASSQIPGEKLFF
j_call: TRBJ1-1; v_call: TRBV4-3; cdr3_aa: CASRRQRISEAFF
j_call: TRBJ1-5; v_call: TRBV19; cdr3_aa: CASSEDPYSNQPQHF
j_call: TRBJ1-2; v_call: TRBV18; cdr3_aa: CASSRRKEDYGYTF
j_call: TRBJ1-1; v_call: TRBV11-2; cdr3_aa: CASSQGQGTEAFF
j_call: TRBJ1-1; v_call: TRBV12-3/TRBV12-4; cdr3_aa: CASSTSGTGGTEAFF
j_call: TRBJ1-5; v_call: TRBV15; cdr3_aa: CATSRGWDTNQPQHF
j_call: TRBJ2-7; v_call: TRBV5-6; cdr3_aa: CASSLVGGPYEQYF
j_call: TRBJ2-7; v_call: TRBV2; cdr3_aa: CARGTSLYEQYF
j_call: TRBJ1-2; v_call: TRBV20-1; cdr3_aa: CSANVGSYGDTF
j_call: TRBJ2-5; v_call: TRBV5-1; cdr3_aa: CASSSLCQETQYF
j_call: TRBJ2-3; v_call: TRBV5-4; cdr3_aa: CASSLVGPDTQYF
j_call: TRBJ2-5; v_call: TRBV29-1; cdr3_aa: CSVEGLRLGAQETQYF
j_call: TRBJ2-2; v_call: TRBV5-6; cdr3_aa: CASSLFRAVGELFF
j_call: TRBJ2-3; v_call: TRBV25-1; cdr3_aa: CASSERGRTGHSRLTDTQYF
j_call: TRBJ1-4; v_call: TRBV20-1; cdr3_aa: CSGAGGPNEKLFF
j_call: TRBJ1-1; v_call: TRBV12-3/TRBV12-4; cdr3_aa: CASAREQNTEAFF
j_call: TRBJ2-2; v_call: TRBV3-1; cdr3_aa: CASSRNRERMFF
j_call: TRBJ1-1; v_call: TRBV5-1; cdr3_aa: CASSEFPVGTEAFF
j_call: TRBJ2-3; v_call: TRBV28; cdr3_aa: CASRSAGGSTDTQYF
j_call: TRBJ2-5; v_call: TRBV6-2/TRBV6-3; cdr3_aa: CASSYSRRTRLETQYF
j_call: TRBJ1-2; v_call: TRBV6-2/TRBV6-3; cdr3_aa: CASSYSRRTLGLYGDRNSGGYTF
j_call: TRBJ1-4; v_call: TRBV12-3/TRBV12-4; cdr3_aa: CASSLETVYTTNEKLFF
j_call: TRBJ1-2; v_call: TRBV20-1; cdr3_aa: CSATGQAWSYTF
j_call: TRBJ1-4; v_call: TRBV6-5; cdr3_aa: CASRKQGDYEKLFF
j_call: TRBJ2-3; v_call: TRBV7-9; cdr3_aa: CASSLIGGDTQYF
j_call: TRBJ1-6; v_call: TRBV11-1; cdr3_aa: CASSLDPGQPLHF
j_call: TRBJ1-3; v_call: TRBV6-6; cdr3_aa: CASSFRRGNTIYF
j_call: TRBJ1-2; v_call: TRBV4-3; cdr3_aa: CASSHTNYGYTF
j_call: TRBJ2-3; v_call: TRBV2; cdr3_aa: CASRGAGGRTDTQYF
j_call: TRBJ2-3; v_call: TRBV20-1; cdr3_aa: CSAIERWADTQYF
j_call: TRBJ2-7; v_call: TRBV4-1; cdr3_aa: CASSHFGGGNSHEQYF
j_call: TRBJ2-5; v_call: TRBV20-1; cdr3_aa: CSAMGRIGLPWETQYF
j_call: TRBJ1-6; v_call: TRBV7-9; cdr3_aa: CASSFGSITYNSPLHF
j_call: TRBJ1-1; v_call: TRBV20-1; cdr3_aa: CSARATGTERAQMNTEAFF
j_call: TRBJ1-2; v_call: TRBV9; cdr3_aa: CARRLQQHHYGYTF
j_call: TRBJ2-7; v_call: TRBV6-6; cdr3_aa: CASSYVTSGDVEQYF
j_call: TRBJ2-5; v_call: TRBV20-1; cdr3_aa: CSAPLDRARAYQETQYF
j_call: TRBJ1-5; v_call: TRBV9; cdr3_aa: CASSVGTAHQPQHF
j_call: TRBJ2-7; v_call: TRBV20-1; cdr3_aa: CSARIGGDEQYF
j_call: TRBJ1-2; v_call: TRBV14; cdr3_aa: CASSQGTKGTRSNYGYTF
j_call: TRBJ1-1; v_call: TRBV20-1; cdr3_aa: CSASLDRLNEAFF
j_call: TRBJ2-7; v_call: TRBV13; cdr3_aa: CASSLEAGSREQYF
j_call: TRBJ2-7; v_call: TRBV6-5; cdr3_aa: CASSRQGVYEQYF
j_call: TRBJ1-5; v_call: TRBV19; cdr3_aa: CASKWGELSNQPQHF
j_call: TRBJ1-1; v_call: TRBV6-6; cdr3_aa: CASRPGGPYTEAFF
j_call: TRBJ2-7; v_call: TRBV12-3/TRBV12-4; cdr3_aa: CASSSAGTGRYEQYF
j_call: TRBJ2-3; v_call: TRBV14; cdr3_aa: CASSRQGGGSTDTQYF